This T cell receptor beta chain was identified during a study of cytomegalovirus exposure and HLA in healthy donors. At the level of the study: T cells numbering about 180 million yielded approximately 100 million unique TCR beta sequences in an earlier analysis.

The germline gives CDR1 LGHNA, CDR2 YNFKEQ. Trimming removed 0 bases from V and 0 bases from J; junction bases left unmatched: 5. This CDR3 is 17 amino acids long. Study findings and constraints: Later on, an analysis showed TCR association rates differing by HLA locus, with DRB1 the most and HLA-C the fewest. In an earlier analysis, about 87% or about 30%: the productive usage of most TCR beta V segments.

Points on this clone: The target antigen is unknown.

The primer mix had 60 Vbeta and 13 Jbeta primers. The method was immunoSEQ multiplex PCR; TCRdb's version includes in-frame clones alone and lacks a portion of them. The sample shows 120,000 or so clones, around 76% of them seen only once. The chain couples TRBV4-2 to TRBJ2-7; 10 nucleotides agree with TRBD2. This sequence was found in a man aged 25-45 years in good health and CMV-seropositive. The sequenced sample was PBMCs. CDR3 region: CASSQEGAGGPSYEQYF. The CDR3 nucleotides are TGTGCCAGCAGCCAAGAAGGAGCGGGGGGGCCCTCCTACGAGCAGTACTTC.